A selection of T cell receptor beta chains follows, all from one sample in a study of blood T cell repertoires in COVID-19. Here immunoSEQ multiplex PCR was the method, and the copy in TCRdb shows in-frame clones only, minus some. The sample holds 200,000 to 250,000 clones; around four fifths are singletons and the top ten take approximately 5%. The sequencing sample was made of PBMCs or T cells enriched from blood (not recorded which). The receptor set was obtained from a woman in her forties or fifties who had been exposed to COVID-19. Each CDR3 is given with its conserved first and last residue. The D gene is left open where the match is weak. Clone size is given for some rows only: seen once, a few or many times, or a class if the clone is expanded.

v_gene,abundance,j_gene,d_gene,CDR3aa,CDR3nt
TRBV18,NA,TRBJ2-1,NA,CASSPRGDSYNEQFF,TGTGCCAGCTCACCACGGGGGGACTCCTACAATGAGCAGTTCTTC
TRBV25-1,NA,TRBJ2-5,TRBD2,CASMGGVKETQYF,TGTGCCAGCATGGGGGGGGTAAAAGAGACCCAGTACTTC
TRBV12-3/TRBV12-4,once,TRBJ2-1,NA,CASEVMHEQFF,TGTGCCAGCGAGGTGATGCATGAGCAGTTCTTC
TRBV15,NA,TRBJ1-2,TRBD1,CATSGTGTLNGYTF,TGTGCCACCAGCGGGACAGGGACACTCAATGGCTACACCTTC
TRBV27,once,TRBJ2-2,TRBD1,CASSPTGYTGELFF,TGTGCCAGCAGTCCGACAGGGTACACCGGGGAGCTGTTTTTT
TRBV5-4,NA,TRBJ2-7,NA,CASSLGGGTDEQYF,TGTGCCAGCAGCTTGGGAGGGGGTACGGATGAGCAGTACTTC
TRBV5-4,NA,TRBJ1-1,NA,CASSLRGNQREAFF,TGTGCCAGCAGCTTGAGAGGGAATCAAAGGGAAGCTTTCTTT
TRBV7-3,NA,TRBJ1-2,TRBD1,CASSPAPGQPYGYTF,TGTGCCAGCAGCCCCGCCCCGGGACAGCCCTATGGCTACACCTTC
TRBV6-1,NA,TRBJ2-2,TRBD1,CASSGRTGHLPANTGELFF,TGTGCCAGCAGTGGTAGGACAGGTCACCTACCTGCGAACACCGGGGAGCTGTTTTTT
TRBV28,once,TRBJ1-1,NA,CASSSQGTEAFF,TGTGCCAGCAGTTCACAGGGCACTGAAGCTTTCTTT
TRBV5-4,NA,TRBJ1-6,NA,CASSLGLSYNSPLHF,TGTGCCAGCAGCTTGGGACTAAGCTATAATTCACCCCTCCACTTT
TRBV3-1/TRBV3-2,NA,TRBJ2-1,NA,CASSSRLNSANEQFF,TGTGCCAGCAGCTCCCGACTAAACTCAGCCAATGAGCAGTTCTTC
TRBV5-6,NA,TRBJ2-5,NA,CASSSGLTGQETQYF,TGTGCCAGCAGCTCGGGCCTCACAGGCCAAGAGACCCAGTACTTC
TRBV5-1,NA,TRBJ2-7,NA,CASSLGAQVSQTPYEQYF,TGCGCCAGCAGCTTGGGGGCTCAGGTCTCCCAAACGCCTTACGAGCAGTACTTC
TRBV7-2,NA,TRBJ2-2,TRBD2,CASSTRTSGGAASGELFF,TGTGCCAGCAGCACCCGGACTAGCGGGGGGGCCGCGTCCGGGGAGCTGTTTTTT
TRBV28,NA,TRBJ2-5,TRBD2,CASTPWRAGLAQETQYF,TGTGCCAGCACCCCCTGGAGAGCGGGGTTGGCCCAAGAGACCCAGTACTTC
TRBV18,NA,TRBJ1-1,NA,CASSQDMDTEAFF,TGTGCCAGCTCACAAGACATGGACACTGAAGCTTTCTTT
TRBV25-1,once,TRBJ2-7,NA,CASRAPGPAGEQYF,TGTGCCAGCAGGGCACCGGGCCCGGCGGGAGAGCAGTACTTC
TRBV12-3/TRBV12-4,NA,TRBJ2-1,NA,CASTLFDTDEQFF,TGTGCCAGCACCCTTTTCGACACCGATGAGCAGTTCTTC
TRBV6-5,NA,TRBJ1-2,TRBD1,CASSHGSTGHYGYTF,TGTGCCAGCAGCCACGGGTCGACAGGGCACTATGGCTACACCTTC
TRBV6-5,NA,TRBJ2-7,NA,CASSSQAGPYEQYF,TGTGCCAGCAGTTCCCAGGCGGGGCCCTACGAGCAGTACTTC
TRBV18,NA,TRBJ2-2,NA,CASSLRQADTGELFF,TGTGCCAGCTCACTCCGACAGGCCGACACCGGGGAGCTGTTTTTT
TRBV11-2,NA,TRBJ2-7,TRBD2,CASSQGAGRMNEQYF,TGTGCCAGCAGCCAAGGAGCGGGGAGGATGAACGAGCAGTACTTC